This T cell receptor beta chain was identified in a study of tumor and adjacent non-tumor tissue in lung cancer. The study's findings and limits: TCR diversity was significantly greater in tumor than normal lung tissue.

Germline CDR1 is MDHEN and CDR2 is SYDVKM. The CDR3 consists of 16 residues. Trimming left V 2 bases short and J 1 base short, with 15 bases between. TCRbeta libraries were built with three rounds of nested PCR, modified from ARM-PCR. TCRdb processed the multiplex PCR reads anew with MiXCR; each CDR3 protein has one entry. This repertoire shows 75,000 to 95,000 distinct CDR3 sequences, 65% to 75% found once; its top ten account for approximately 20%. The template was RNA from unsorted bulk tissue. The count of this clonotype is one. Its cognate antigen is unknown. It may be a read error: a sequence one base away is much more abundant.

The material sequenced was lung tumor tissue. This receptor was taken from a man aged 55 to 70 with non-small cell lung cancer. J is TRBJ2-7 and V is TRBV28; possibly TRBD2 for D (5 bases). For the CDR3, the DNA is TGTGCCAGCAGTTTAAGTTCGGCGGACTGGTCCTACGAGCAGTACTTC. As protein: CASSLSSADWSYEQYF.